This is a list of T cell receptor beta chains from one sample in a study of human T cells and chemical hapten exposure. In TCRdb, the RACE reads were re-called with MiXCR into one record per CDR3 protein. The data hold fewer than 130,000 distinct CDR3 sequences, with approximately 10% observed a single time. Sample: whole blood, taken in connection with sensitization to the hapten diphenylcyclopropenone (DPC). Every receptor here comes from a woman aged 40 to 50 with alopecia areata. Some clones in this sample may be carry-over from other donors' samples. CDR3s include the opening cysteine and the closing phenylalanine or tryptophan. Fields, in order: clone size, J gene, D gene, V gene, CDR3 DNA, CDR3 protein. D genes are given only for firm matches. The listing skips clone size in some rows; elsewhere it reads once, few, many or a size class.

abundance: many
j_gene: TRBJ1-2
d_gene: TRBD1
v_gene: TRBV28
CDR3nt: TGTGCCAGCAGCCTACCGGGACAGGGAATCGGGGGCTACACCTTC
CDR3aa: CASSLPGQGIGGYTF

abundance: many
j_gene: TRBJ2-7
d_gene: TRBD2
v_gene: TRBV5-1
CDR3nt: TGCGCCAGCAGCTTGGAGGCTAGCGGGTATACTAGCTCCTACGAGCAGTACTTC
CDR3aa: CASSLEASGYTSSYEQYF

abundance: -
j_gene: TRBJ1-2
d_gene: -
v_gene: TRBV29-1
CDR3nt: TGCAGCGTTCGTCCCTCGCCTAACTATGGCTACACCTTC
CDR3aa: CSVRPSPNYGYTF

abundance: -
j_gene: TRBJ1-3
d_gene: -
v_gene: TRBV7-2
CDR3nt: TGTGCCAGCAGCCCCAGACACTCTGGAAACACCATATATTTT
CDR3aa: CASSPRHSGNTIYF

abundance: few
j_gene: TRBJ1-5
d_gene: TRBD1
v_gene: TRBV6-1
CDR3nt: TGTGCCAGCAGGGAGACAGGGGGCAGAAATCAGCCCCAGCATTTT
CDR3aa: CASRETGGRNQPQHF

abundance: -
j_gene: TRBJ1-2
d_gene: TRBD1
v_gene: TRBV7-2
CDR3nt: TGTGCCAGCAGCTTAGGGCCCGGACAGGGAGTTATCGGCTACACCTTC
CDR3aa: CASSLGPGQGVIGYTF

abundance: few
j_gene: TRBJ2-3
d_gene: TRBD2
v_gene: TRBV27
CDR3nt: TGTGCCAGCAGTTTACGGGACTATAGCACAGATACGCAGTATTTT
CDR3aa: CASSLRDYSTDTQYF

abundance: few
j_gene: TRBJ1-6
d_gene: TRBD1
v_gene: TRBV20-1
CDR3nt: TGCAGTGCCGCCCGGGACAGCTATTCACCCCTCCACTTT
CDR3aa: CSAARDSYSPLHF

abundance: -
j_gene: TRBJ1-1
d_gene: -
v_gene: TRBV30
CDR3nt: TGTGCCTGGAGATCGACAGGGAACACTGAAGCTTTCTTT
CDR3aa: CAWRSTGNTEAFF

abundance: many
j_gene: TRBJ2-1
d_gene: TRBD2
v_gene: TRBV7-9
CDR3nt: TGTGCCAGCAGTCCCATAGCGGGAGAATACAATGAGCAGTTCTTC
CDR3aa: CASSPIAGEYNEQFF

abundance: -
j_gene: TRBJ2-1
d_gene: TRBD2
v_gene: TRBV28
CDR3nt: TGTGCCAGCAGCGGGACTAGCGGGAAGCAGTTCTTC
CDR3aa: CASSGTSGKQFF

abundance: few
j_gene: TRBJ2-1
d_gene: TRBD2
v_gene: TRBV12-5
CDR3nt: TGTGCTAGTGCAGCGGGGGGCGTAGTCAATGAGCAGTTCTTC
CDR3aa: CASAAGGVVNEQFF

abundance: few
j_gene: TRBJ1-1
d_gene: TRBD1
v_gene: TRBV20-1
CDR3nt: TGCAGTGCTGAACAGGGGTACACTGAAGCTTTCTTT
CDR3aa: CSAEQGYTEAFF

abundance: few
j_gene: TRBJ1-4
d_gene: TRBD1
v_gene: TRBV6-5
CDR3nt: TGTGCCAGCGCCGATACAGGGGGCGCGCGGGAAAAACTGTTTTTT
CDR3aa: CASADTGGAREKLFF

abundance: few
j_gene: TRBJ2-1
d_gene: -
v_gene: TRBV5-4
CDR3nt: TGTGCCAGCAGCTTGGGAGGCGGGGGCAGGACCGAGCAGTTCTTC
CDR3aa: CASSLGGGGRTEQFF

abundance: few
j_gene: TRBJ2-7
d_gene: TRBD1
v_gene: TRBV5-4
CDR3nt: TGTGCCAGCAATATTCGGGGACAGGGGAATTACGAGCAGTACTTC
CDR3aa: CASNIRGQGNYEQYF

abundance: few
j_gene: TRBJ2-1
d_gene: -
v_gene: TRBV7-2
CDR3nt: TGTGCCAGCAGCTTAGCGCTAATGTATGAGCAGTTCTTC
CDR3aa: CASSLALMYEQFF

abundance: -
j_gene: TRBJ1-1
d_gene: -
v_gene: TRBV9
CDR3nt: TGTGCCAGCAGCGTAGGGGCTGGAAACACTGAAGCTTTCTTT
CDR3aa: CASSVGAGNTEAFF

abundance: few
j_gene: TRBJ2-2
d_gene: -
v_gene: TRBV24-1
CDR3nt: TGTGCCACCAGTGATGCCCCCACACCAACAGGGTTCGACACCGGGGAGCTGTTTTTT
CDR3aa: CATSDAPTPTGFDTGELFF

abundance: many
j_gene: TRBJ2-3
d_gene: TRBD2
v_gene: TRBV6-2/TRBV6-3
CDR3nt: TGTGCCAGCAGTTACTCCCAGGTCGGGACTAGCGCAGATACGCAGTATTTT
CDR3aa: CASSYSQVGTSADTQYF

abundance: few
j_gene: TRBJ2-1
d_gene: TRBD2
v_gene: TRBV19
CDR3nt: TGTGCCACAAGACTAGCGGGGACTAATGAGCAGTTCTTC
CDR3aa: CATRLAGTNEQFF

abundance: -
j_gene: TRBJ1-1
d_gene: -
v_gene: TRBV29-1
CDR3nt: TGCAGCGTTGACTTGGGACATCACACTGAAGCTTTCTTT
CDR3aa: CSVDLGHHTEAFF

abundance: few
j_gene: TRBJ1-1
d_gene: -
v_gene: TRBV29-1
CDR3nt: TGCAGCGCTCGAGGGACGGTGAACACTGAAGCTTTCTTT
CDR3aa: CSARGTVNTEAFF

abundance: few
j_gene: TRBJ2-1
d_gene: -
v_gene: TRBV6-2/TRBV6-3
CDR3nt: TGTGCCAGCAGTCCCTCCCATGAGCAGTTCTTC
CDR3aa: CASSPSHEQFF

abundance: many
j_gene: TRBJ2-7
d_gene: -
v_gene: TRBV15
CDR3nt: TGTGCCACCAGCAGAACCCCTAGAAGCTCCTACGAGCAGTACTTC
CDR3aa: CATSRTPRSSYEQYF

abundance: few
j_gene: TRBJ2-1
d_gene: -
v_gene: TRBV7-7
CDR3nt: TGTGCCAGCAGCTTAAGCACTAGCTCCAATGAGCAGTTCTTC
CDR3aa: CASSLSTSSNEQFF

abundance: few
j_gene: TRBJ2-7
d_gene: -
v_gene: TRBV28
CDR3nt: TGTGCCAGCAGCCCCCAAGCGGTTAGCTCCTACGAGCAGTACTTC
CDR3aa: CASSPQAVSSYEQYF

abundance: -
j_gene: TRBJ1-2
d_gene: -
v_gene: TRBV20-1
CDR3nt: TGCAGTGCTAGAGTTTCCGGAAGCTCTGGCTACACCTTC
CDR3aa: CSARVSGSSGYTF

abundance: -
j_gene: TRBJ2-7
d_gene: TRBD2
v_gene: TRBV20-1
CDR3nt: TGCAGTGCTAGCCCGACTAGCGGGAGTCCACACGAGCAGTACTTC
CDR3aa: CSASPTSGSPHEQYF

abundance: -
j_gene: TRBJ2-1
d_gene: TRBD2
v_gene: TRBV6-5
CDR3nt: TGTGCCAGCAGCGGGACTAGCGGGAGAGGTGAGCAGTTCTTC
CDR3aa: CASSGTSGRGEQFF

abundance: -
j_gene: TRBJ1-4
d_gene: -
v_gene: TRBV2
CDR3nt: TGTGCCAGCAGTGGATTATTGCGGGTGGAAAAACTGTTTTTT
CDR3aa: CASSGLLRVEKLFF

abundance: -
j_gene: TRBJ2-7
d_gene: -
v_gene: TRBV4-3
CDR3nt: TGCGCCAGCAGCCAAGATCGTCAGGGCTACTACGAGCAGTACTTC
CDR3aa: CASSQDRQGYYEQYF

abundance: -
j_gene: TRBJ2-1
d_gene: -
v_gene: TRBV11-3
CDR3nt: TGTGCCAGCAGCTTAGGGCGGGGCAACAATGAGCAGTTCTTC
CDR3aa: CASSLGRGNNEQFF

abundance: many
j_gene: TRBJ1-5
d_gene: TRBD1
v_gene: TRBV20-1
CDR3nt: TGCAGTGCTAGAGACGACAGGGACAATCAGCCCCAGCATTTT
CDR3aa: CSARDDRDNQPQHF

abundance: -
j_gene: TRBJ2-7
d_gene: -
v_gene: TRBV3-2
CDR3nt: TGTGCCAGCAGAGCTGACCGGGACGCCTACGAGCAGTACTTC
CDR3aa: CASRADRDAYEQYF

abundance: many
j_gene: TRBJ2-7
d_gene: -
v_gene: TRBV6-6
CDR3nt: TGTGCCAGCAGTTACCAGGAAATCTCCTACGAGCAGTACTTC
CDR3aa: CASSYQEISYEQYF

abundance: -
j_gene: TRBJ2-3
d_gene: TRBD1
v_gene: TRBV2
CDR3nt: TGTGCCAGCAGCACCACAGGGGACGATACGCAGTATTTT
CDR3aa: CASSTTGDDTQYF

abundance: many
j_gene: TRBJ2-1
d_gene: -
v_gene: TRBV20-1
CDR3nt: TGCAGTGCTAGAGGGGCTAGTTTCCATGAGCAGTTCTTC
CDR3aa: CSARGASFHEQFF

abundance: few
j_gene: TRBJ2-7
d_gene: -
v_gene: TRBV11-2
CDR3nt: TGTGCCAGCAGCTTAGAGCGAGCCTGGGGGGAGCAGTACTTC
CDR3aa: CASSLERAWGEQYF

abundance: many
j_gene: TRBJ1-5
d_gene: -
v_gene: TRBV19
CDR3nt: TGTGCCAGTAGTATTATTACAATTATCTCTTCAGGGGTTGGTCAGCCCCAGCATTTT
CDR3aa: CASSIITIISSGVGQPQHF

abundance: -
j_gene: TRBJ1-2
d_gene: TRBD1
v_gene: TRBV12-3/TRBV12-4
CDR3nt: TGTGCCAGCAGTCGAAACAGGGGCTTAAAGCTCGGCTACACCTTC
CDR3aa: CASSRNRGLKLGYTF

abundance: few
j_gene: TRBJ2-5
d_gene: -
v_gene: TRBV7-7
CDR3nt: TGTGCTAGCAGCTTCTCCCTTTCGGGGAGGGAGACCCAGTACTTC
CDR3aa: CASSFSLSGRETQYF

abundance: -
j_gene: TRBJ2-5
d_gene: -
v_gene: TRBV29-1
CDR3nt: TGCAGCGTTGAAGATTGGTGGCAGGGGGGAGATCAGACCCAGTACTTC
CDR3aa: CSVEDWWQGGDQTQYF

abundance: few
j_gene: TRBJ2-3
d_gene: -
v_gene: TRBV5-5
CDR3nt: TGTGCCAGCAGGGATACGGGACTTATCACAGATACGCAGTATTTT
CDR3aa: CASRDTGLITDTQYF

abundance: -
j_gene: TRBJ1-5
d_gene: -
v_gene: TRBV7-9
CDR3nt: TGTGCCAGCAGCCCCGCCGGGGCAGGCAATCAGCCCCAGCATTTT
CDR3aa: CASSPAGAGNQPQHF

abundance: -
j_gene: TRBJ2-3
d_gene: -
v_gene: TRBV28
CDR3nt: TGTGCCAGCAGTCGGGACATTAGGGAGCAGTATTTT
CDR3aa: CASSRDIREQYF